This T cell receptor (beta chain) stems from a study of T cell responses to AZD1222 COVID-19 vaccine. The table came from immunoSEQ multiplex PCR; TCRdb's copy has only in-frame clones and leaves some out. The repertoire holds 180,000 or so clones, with around 92% as singletons. Sequences were derived from peripheral blood, sampled 28 days after the second AZD1222 dose. This sequence originates from an adult who received the AZD1222 COVID-19 vaccine.

Written as DNA, the CDR3 is TGCGCCAGCAGCCAAGAGAGGGACAGCTCTGGAAACACCATATATTTT. Its protein is CASSQERDSSGNTIYF. The rearrangement joins TRBV4-3 to TRBJ1-3; 7 bases map to TRBD1. The CDR3 is 16 residues long. Germline V lookup: CDR1 LGHNA, CDR2 YSLEER. The V and J ends lost 0 bases and 0 bases, in that order; junction bases with no gene match: 2.